This passage covers 20 T cell receptor beta chains from one sample sequenced in a study of shared clonotypes between healthy human individuals. This table comes from immunoSEQ multiplex PCR, and its TCRdb copy is limited to in-frame clones, with some not included. The sample contains millions of clones, around nine tenths of which appear only once. Sequencing input: naive CD4+ T cells sorted from blood. Regarding subset: CD45RA+ positively selected. The receptors originated from a man aged 18 to 29 in good health.

The V call is TRBV9, the J call TRBJ2-4; TRBD2 aligns across 12 bases. CDR1 and CDR2 (germline): SGDLS, YYNGEE. The CDR3 is 18 amino acids. Trimming cost V 4 bases and J 0 bases; bases outside gene matches: 8. The CDR3 bases are TGTGCCAGCAGCATACGGACTAGCGGGATTCTAGCCAAAAACATTCAGTACTTC. Protein: CASSIRTSGILAKNIQYF.

This chain joins TRBV27 and TRBJ1-4, with a tentative D call TRBD1 (5 bases). Per the germline V gene, CDR1 is MNHEY and CDR2 is SMNVEV (reference sequence). CDR3 length: 15 residues. V was shortened by 3 bases and J by 0 bases, with 8 bases between the two germline ends. The CDR3 DNA follows: TGTGCCAGCAGTTTCAGGGCTGCAACTAATGAAAAACTGTTTTTT. It specifies CASSFRAATNEKLFF. Based on the CDR3 plus reference TRBV27 and TRBJ1-4, the full variable domain is EAQVTQNPRYLITVTGKKLTVTCSQNMNHEYMSWYRQDPGLGLRQIYYSMNVEVTDKGDVPEGYKVSRKEKRNFPLILESPSPNQTSLYFCASSFRAATNEKLFFGSGTQLSVL.

The chain employs TRBV5-8 and TRBJ1-6; D call uncertain. Germline V gene data show CDR1 as SGHTS and CDR2 as YDEGEE. The V end was cut by 4 bases, the J end by 7 bases, with 12 bases between. The CDR3 has 14 residues. This CDR3 reads CASSPLTKNSPLHF. CDR3 nucleotides: TGTGCCAGCAGCCCCTTGACTAAAAATTCACCCCTCCACTTT.

The J gene is TRBJ1-1, the V gene TRBV2, with 10 bases fitting TRBD1. The CDR3 has 16 residues. CDR1 is SNHLY and CDR2 is FYNNEI in the germline V gene. The ends lost 0 bases at V and 4 bases at J; junction bases unmatched: 5. CDR3 nucleotide sequence: TGTGCCAGCAGTGAAGCGTTCCGGGACAGGGGCACTGAAGCTTTCTTT. Its translation is CASSEAFRDRGTEAFF.

The rearrangement uses TRBV10-3 and TRBJ1-3; 7 bases line up with TRBD1. The CDR3 sequence is 16 residues long. Unmatched junction bases numbered 7, after V lost 4 bases and J lost 1 base. Germline-derived CDR1 and CDR2 are ENHRY and SYGVKD. CDR3 in amino acids: CAISGGGSQSGNTIYF. The CDR3, as DNA: TGTGCCATCAGTGGAGGGGGCTCCCAATCTGGAAACACCATATATTTT.

This chain links TRBV4-1 with TRBJ2-7; D possibly matches TRBD1 or TRBD2 (5 bases each). The CDR3 has 14 residues. The ends were cut back, 0 bases at V and 7 bases at J, with 13 bases in the middle. Looked up from germline, CDR1 is MGHRA and CDR2 is YSYEKL. CDR3 bases: TGCGCCAGCAGCCAAGATTTGGGGGTGGGGGAGCAGTACTTC. Protein: CASSQDLGVGEQYF.

The chain is built from TRBV10-3 and TRBJ1-1; D is possibly TRBD1 (6 bases). The CDR3 has 13 residues. V was shortened by 8 bases and J by 2 bases, with 12 bases between the two germline ends. Germline V CDR1 and CDR2: ENHRY, SYGVKD. The CDR3 loop is CAISWDTNTEAFF. CDR3 sequence (DNA): TGTGCCATCTCCTGGGACACTAACACTGAAGCTTTCTTT.

Concerning this clone itself: Other DNA sequences in the same sample also yield this CDR3. The CDR3 DNA reads as TGTGCCAGCAGTGGGGACAGCAACTATGGCTACACCTTC. It codes for CASSGDSNYGYTF. V and J are TRBV6-1 and TRBJ1-2, with 7 bases that match TRBD1. The CDR3 covers 13 residues. Germline CDR1 is MNHNS and CDR2 is SASEGT. After removal of 4 bases from V and 2 bases from J, the junction contained 1 base not matched to a gene.

The chain joins TRBV15 to TRBJ1-2, with D perhaps TRBD1 (6 bases). The germline CDR1 and CDR2 sequences are LNHNV and YYDKDF (reference sequence). The CDR3 is 14 amino acids. V dropped 1 base and J dropped 3 bases, with 9 bases sitting between them. The CDR3 DNA reads as TGTGCCACCAGCAGAGGAGAGGGGGACTATGGCTACACCTTC. Protein product: CATSRGEGDYGYTF.

V usage is TRBV10-2 and J usage is TRBJ2-1; D uncertain. Germline CDR1 and CDR2: WSHSY and SAAADI. The CDR3 spans 15 residues. Trimming pared 2 bases from V and 10 bases from J, leaving 18 bases between. The CDR3 reads CASSELGNFVGEQFF. CDR3 bases: TGCGCCAGCAGTGAGCTAGGTAATTTCGTCGGGGAGCAGTTCTTC.

The rearrangement links TRBV19 to TRBJ1-5, with TRBD1 matching 11 bases. This CDR3 region has 15 residues. Trimming at V came to 3 bases and at J to 6 bases, leaving 4 bases not matched to a gene. Germline V CDR1 and CDR2: LNHDA, SQIVND (reference sequence). DNA of the CDR3: TGTGCCAGTAGTATCCCGGGACAGGGGGGTCAGCCCCAGCATTTT. Protein sequence: CASSIPGQGGQPQHF.

This clone was counted between two and nine times. The rearrangement joins TRBV6-1 to TRBJ1-6; no clear D gene. V was clipped by 2 bases and J by 7 bases, with 6 bases between them. This CDR3 has 13 residues. CDR1 is MNHNS and CDR2 is SASEGT in the germline V gene. The CDR3 reads CASSEIRNSPLHF. DNA for the CDR3: TGTGCCAGCAGTGAAATTAGGAATTCACCCCTCCACTTT.

Remarks on this clone: Other DNA sequences in the same sample also yield this CDR3. This chain connects TRBV19 to TRBJ1-5; D remains ambiguous. Trimming shortened V by 9 bases and J by 1 base, and 7 bases separated the two germline ends. CDR3 length: 12 residues. Germline CDR1 is LNHDA and CDR2 is SQIVND (reference sequence). The CDR3 loop is CASGRSNQPQHF. CDR3 sequence (DNA): TGTGCCAGCGGACGGAGCAATCAGCCCCAGCATTTT.

Worth noting for this clone: Other DNA sequences of this sample code for an identical CDR3. This sequence joins TRBV10-3 and TRBJ2-5; D not certain. The CDR3 loop spans 13 amino acids. V gave up 3 bases and J gave up 2 bases, with 7 bases separating them. From germline, CDR1 is ENHRY and CDR2 SYGVKD. The CDR3 sequence: CAISDGLQETQYF. The CDR3 DNA reads TGTGCCATCAGTGACGGGCTACAAGAGACCCAGTACTTC.

J is TRBJ2-5 and V is TRBV18; 7 nucleotides align to TRBD1. Losses at the gene ends were 1 base for V and 2 bases for J; bases not matched to a gene: 7. This CDR3 region has 16 residues. The V gene's germline CDR1 is KGHSH and CDR2 LQKENI. The CDR3 bases are TGTGCCAGCTCACCACTTATAGGGACAGCACAAGAGACCCAGTACTTC. Its protein is CASSPLIGTAQETQYF.

The chain has TRBV19 and TRBJ2-7, with D possibly being TRBD1 (6 bases). With 4 bases removed from V and 2 bases from J, the gap between germline ends came to 12 bases. The CDR3 is made up of 14 amino acids. Germline V CDR1 and CDR2: LNHDA, SQIVND (reference sequence). DNA for the CDR3: TGTGCCAGTAGTAACCCGGGACAAACCTACGAGCAGTACTTC. This translates into CASSNPGQTYEQYF.

This chain links TRBV30 with TRBJ1-3; possible D gene TRBD1, 5 bases. From germline, CDR1 is GTSNPN and CDR2 SVGIG (reference sequence). The length of the CDR3 is 14 residues. Trimming took off 3 bases at V and 2 bases at J, with 11 bases between the two ends. The DNA of the CDR3 is TGTGCCTGGAGATGGGGGAACACTGGAAACACCATATATTTT. It encodes CAWRWGNTGNTIYF. Supplemented by reference TRBV30 and TRBJ1-3, the full variable domain reads SQTIHQWPATLVQPVGSPLSLECTVEGTSNPNLYWYRQAAGRGLQLLFYSVGIGQISSEVPQNLSASRPQDRQFILSSKKLLLSDSGFYLCAWRWGNTGNTIYFGEGSWLTVV.

The gene calls are TRBV25-1 and TRBJ1-2; D possibly corresponds to TRBD1 (5 bases). The CDR3 sequence is 15 residues long. V dropped 5 bases and J dropped 1 base, with 14 bases sitting between them. The germline CDR1 and CDR2 sequences are MGHDK and SYGVNS. The CDR3, as DNA: TGTGCCAGCAGTTCCCTGGGGGGAGTTAACTATGGCTACACCTTC. Protein sequence: CASSSLGGVNYGYTF.

V gene TRBV10-2 combines with J gene TRBJ2-7, with D possibly matching TRBD2 (7 bases). The germline gives CDR1 WSHSY, CDR2 SAAADI. This CDR3 contains 14 residues. V lost 10 bases to trimming and J lost 2 bases, with 18 bases between them. The CDR3 loop reads CATDPGGGTYEQYF. Written as DNA, the CDR3 is TGCGCCACCGACCCGGGGGGCGGAACCTACGAGCAGTACTTC.

V gene TRBV25-1 combines with J gene TRBJ2-3, with D perhaps given as TRBD1 or TRBD2 (5 bases each). From germline, CDR1 is MGHDK and CDR2 SYGVNS. The CDR3 sequence is 13 residues long. V was shortened by 11 bases and J by 2 bases, with 14 bases between the two germline ends. The chain's CDR3 is CASRGRDTDTQYF. In nucleotides, the CDR3 is TGTGCCTCGAGGGGCAGGGACACAGATACGCAGTATTTT.